The 29 T cell receptor beta chains below all came from one sample that was sequenced in a study of blood T cells in healthy people across ages. Combining a sample-barcoded 5' primer with a J-beta primer mix, a second PCR ran for about 6 to 11 cycles. TCRdb recomputed calls from the 5' RACE reads with MiXCR, one row per CDR3 protein. The sample includes roughly 700,000 distinct CDR3 sequences, less than 40% of them seen just once. The sequenced sample was blood. The receptors derive from a woman of 80 years or more in good health.

Points on this clonotype: A much more abundant neighbour one base away suggests this may be a read error. The V call is TRBV4-1, the J call TRBJ2-7; 9 bases are shared with TRBD1. Per germline, CDR1 MGHRA and CDR2 YSYEKL. This CDR3 has 15 residues. The CDR3: CASSQGTGDPYGQYF. The CDR3 DNA sequence: TGCGCCAGCAGCCAAGGGACAGGGGATCCCTACGGGCAGTACTTC.

This clonotype was observed many times. The CDR3 sequence: CASSLAGVYEQYF. The CDR3 DNA reads as TGTGCCAGCAGCTTAGCAGGGGTCTACGAGCAGTACTTC. The chain recombines TRBV7-9 with TRBJ2-4, with D possibly being TRBD1 (5 bases). The DNA matches TRBJ2-7 better at its end, which makes the J call doubtful. Germline V gene data show CDR1 as SEHNR and CDR2 as FQNEAQ (reference sequence). The CDR3 covers 13 residues.

V usage is TRBV27 and J usage is TRBJ2-2; D is possibly TRBD1 (6 bases). From germline, CDR1 is MNHEY and CDR2 SMNVEV (reference sequence). This CDR3 is 16 amino acids long. Trimming removed 0 bases at V and 3 bases at J, with 11 bases between. DNA for the CDR3: TGTGCCAGCAGTTTATCCGGGACACGGTACACCGGGGAGCTGTTTTTT. Translated: CASSLSGTRYTGELFF.

Details on this clonotype: A much larger clone lies one base from this, so it may be a read error. The chain carries TRBV5-1 and TRBJ1-1; 7 nucleotides align to TRBD1. V lost 5 bases to trimming and J lost 6 bases; unmatched junction nucleotides: 10. Germline CDR1 and CDR2: SGHRS and YFSETQ. CDR3 size: 14 residues. The CDR3 reads CASSAGTANAEAFF. Here the CDR3 DNA reads TGCGCCAGCAGTGCCGGGACAGCCAACGCTGAAGCTTTCTTT.

This clonotype was seen a few times. The chain carries TRBV6-5 and TRBJ2-5, with 8 bases matching TRBD1. Trimming removed 8 bases from V and 0 bases from J; junction bases left unmatched: 11. The germline CDR1 and CDR2 sequences are MNHEY and SVGAGI. This CDR3 comprises 16 residues. CDR3 bases: TGTGCCAGCTCCGGGACAGGACGGCGGGACCAAGAGACCCAGTACTTC. Amino acid sequence: CASSGTGRRDQETQYF.

The sample holds many counts of this clonotype. The rearrangement joins TRBV7-3 to TRBJ2-5, with 11 bases matching TRBD2. The CDR3 totals 15 residues. V shed 3 bases and J 1 base; nucleotides not matched to a gene: 1. Germline CDR1 SGHTA, CDR2 FQGTGA. CDR3 sequence reads: CASSFSGGAQETQYF. The CDR3 DNA reads TGTGCCAGCAGCTTTAGCGGGGGGGCCCAAGAGACCCAGTACTTC.

This rearrangement joins TRBV20-1 to TRBJ2-1; D ambiguous. Trimming stripped 1 base from V and 12 bases from J, with 7 bases between. This CDR3 comprises 10 residues. CDR1 is DFQATT and CDR2 is SNEGSKA in the germline V gene (reference sequence). The CDR3, as DNA: TGCAGTGCTAGAGCTGATCGGCAGTTCTTC. Encoded protein: CSARADRQFF.

This clonotype was detected many times. V is TRBV9 and J is TRBJ1-6; D remains ambiguous. V lost 4 bases, J lost 7 bases, and 12 bases lay in between. There are 14 residues in the CDR3. Germline CDR1 reads SGDLS; CDR2 reads YYNGEE. The CDR3 loop is CASSILGENSPLHF. The CDR3 DNA sequence: TGTGCCAGCAGCATACTGGGAGAGAATTCACCCCTCCACTTT. The full variable domain, in which reference TRBV9 and TRBJ1-6 provide the parts outside the CDR3, is DSGVTQTPKHLITATGQRVTLRCSPRSGDLSVYWYQQSLDQGLQFLIQYYNGEERAKGNILERFSAQQFPDLHSELNLSSLELGDSALYFCASSILGENSPLHFGNGTRLTVT.

This clonotype showed up many times. V usage is TRBV18 and J usage is TRBJ2-4; TRBD1 might be the D (5 bases). Germline values: CDR1 KGHSH, CDR2 LQKENI. Trimming removed 3 bases from V and 8 bases from J, with 11 bases in between. The CDR3 sequence is 13 residues long. This chain's CDR3 is CASSPAGMDIQYF. The CDR3 DNA sequence: TGTGCCAGCTCACCGGCAGGGATGGACATTCAGTACTTC.

This clonotype has ten or more counts. This chain uses TRBV28 with TRBJ2-7; tentatively, D is TRBD1 or TRBD2 (6 bases each). The V and J ends lost 7 bases and 2 bases respectively, with 12 bases between them. Germline V gene sequence: CDR1 MDHEN, CDR2 SYDVKM. CDR3 size: 13 residues. CDR3 DNA sequence: TGTGCCAGCATGGAACGGGGGCCCTACGAGCAGTACTTC. Translating it yields CASMERGPYEQYF.

This chain uses TRBV19 with TRBJ2-2; 10 nucleotides match TRBD1. This CDR3 has 14 amino acids. The V segment lost 8 bases and the J segment 5 bases; nucleotides outside the gene matches: 5. The germline V gene encodes CDR1 LNHDA and CDR2 SQIVND (reference sequence). CDR3 nucleotides: TGTGCCAGTGCAACGGGACAGGGGACCGGGGAGCTGTTTTTT. This translates into CASATGQGTGELFF. The full variable domain, with the rest looked up from reference TRBV19 and TRBJ2-2, is DGGITQSPKYLFRKEGQNVTLSCEQNLNHDAMYWYRQDPGQGLRLIYYSQIVNDFQKGDIAEGYSVSREKKESFPLTVTSAQKNPTAFYLCASATGQGTGELFFGEGSRLTVL.

This chain uses TRBV28 with TRBJ1-1; D is perhaps TRBD1 (5 bases). The CDR3 covers 12 residues. CDR1 and CDR2 (germline): MDHEN, SYDVKM. Trimming left V 10 bases short and J 6 bases short, with 15 bases between. The CDR3 nucleotides read TGTGCCACGACAGCACGGGTCGCTGAAGCTTTCTTT. It encodes CATTARVAEAFF.

Notes on this clonotype: A read error may be the cause here, since a much bigger clone is one base away. This rearrangement joins TRBV6-5 to TRBJ2-7; D gene unclear. Germline values: CDR1 MNHEY, CDR2 SVGAGI. The CDR3 has 15 residues. In nucleotides, the CDR3 is TGTGCCAACAGTTCCCCAACCCTTTCAAGGAGAGAGCAGTACTTC. Translated, it gives CANSSPTLSRREQYF.

This clonotype occurred many times. The rearrangement joins TRBV9 to TRBJ2-1; TRBD1 matches at 8 bases. The length of the CDR3 is 15 residues. Germline CDR1 and CDR2: SGDLS and YYNGEE. Trimming at V came to 0 bases and at J to 6 bases, leaving 5 bases not matched to a gene. CDR3 amino acids: CASSVVETGVNEQFF. CDR3 nucleotides: TGTGCCAGCAGCGTAGTGGAGACAGGGGTCAATGAGCAGTTCTTC.

The chain carries TRBV9 and TRBJ1-2; D not certain. CDR1 is SGDLS and CDR2 is YYNGEE in the germline V gene. Trimming removed 2 bases from V and 4 bases from J, with 12 bases in between. The CDR3 length is 14 residues. CDR3: CASSVDGGFYGYTF. The CDR3 coding sequence is TGTGCCAGCAGCGTCGACGGAGGGTTCTATGGCTACACCTTC.

This clonotype was counted at least ten times. The chain links TRBV7-2 to TRBJ2-5; 10 bases are shared with TRBD1. This CDR3 contains 14 residues. In germline, CDR1 is SGHTA, CDR2 FQGNSA. The J segment lost 5 bases and the V segment lost 3 bases, leaving 3 bases of the junction unmatched. The CDR3 DNA sequence: TGTGCCAGCAGCTTGCCGGGACAGGGGGAGACCCAGTACTTC. Translating it yields CASSLPGQGETQYF.

This clonotype was seen many times. The chain employs TRBV5-6 and TRBJ2-5; no firm D call. This CDR3 contains 13 residues. Germline V CDR1 and CDR2: SGHDT, YYEEEE. Trimming left V 2 bases short and J 2 bases short, with 7 bases between. Here the CDR3 DNA reads TGTGCCAGCAGCTTTCAGGAGCAAGAGACCCAGTACTTC. Its protein is CASSFQEQETQYF.

Points on this clonotype: This may come from a read error, since a much larger clone is one base off. Here the CDR3 reads CASSPGGGAGETQFF. The CDR3 nucleotides are TGTGCCAGCAGCCCTGGCGGGGGGGCGGGAGAGACCCAGTTCTTC. This chain links TRBV2 with TRBJ2-1, with 9 nucleotides matching TRBD2. V was pared by 6 bases and J by 13 bases, with 16 bases of the junction left unmatched. This CDR3 comprises 15 residues. The germline V gene has CDR1 SNHLY and CDR2 FYNNEI.

This clonotype was counted many times. The rearrangement uses TRBV7-2 and TRBJ2-3; D unclear. The CDR3 runs 13 residues. From germline, CDR1 is SGHTA and CDR2 FQGNSA. V lost 5 bases, J lost 4 bases, and 10 bases lay in between. CDR3 sequence (DNA): TGTGCCAGCAGCCCCTCGGGCCCAGATACGCAGTATTTT. It yields the protein CASSPSGPDTQYF. Combining the CDR3 with reference TRBV7-2 and TRBJ2-3 gives the whole variable domain GAGVSQSPSNKVTEKGKDVELRCDPISGHTALYWYRQSLGQGLEFLIYFQGNSAPDKSGLPSDRFSAERTGGSVSTLTIQRTQQEDSAVYLCASSPSGPDTQYFGPGTRLTVL.

The sample holds many counts of this clonotype. The J gene is TRBJ2-3, the V gene TRBV29-1, with 9 bases identical to TRBD2. The V gene end was trimmed by 4 bases and the J gene end by 5 bases; junction bases not matched to a gene: 16. The CDR3 has 17 residues. CDR1 and CDR2 (germline): SQVTM, ANQGSEA. In DNA, the CDR3 is TGCAGCGTTGTTCACGCCCGGGGCGGGGGGGGAGGAGATACGCAGTATTTT. Translation gives CSVVHARGGGGGDTQYF.

In the case of this clonotype: A clone one base away is much larger, so this may be a read error. The chain carries TRBV20-1 and TRBJ2-1; maybe TRBD2 (5 bases). The germline gives CDR1 DFQATT, CDR2 SNEGSKA (reference sequence). Trimming left V 5 bases short and J 6 bases short, with 17 bases between. CDR3 length equals 14 residues. CDR3 nucleotides: TGCAGTGCTTTTACTAGTGACTACTGCAATGAGCAGTTCTTC. Protein sequence: CSAFTSDYCNEQFF.

This clonotype was seen ten or more times. The V gene is TRBV5-1, the J gene TRBJ1-1, with no clear D. There are 13 residues in the CDR3. V lost 7 bases to trimming and J lost 4 bases, with 14 bases between them. Germline lookup yields CDR1 SGHRS and CDR2 YFSETQ. CDR3 coding DNA: TGCGCCAGCCGTCGGGTCGCGACCACTGAAGCTTTCTTT. This translates into CASRRVATTEAFF.

The table lists this clonotype with many counts. The chain employs TRBV5-1 and TRBJ1-2, with 9 bases lining up with TRBD1. The CDR3 runs to 17 residues. Germline trimming cut 0 bases from V and 3 bases from J; bases unmatched to any gene: 9. Germline CDR1 is SGHRS and CDR2 is YFSETQ. The CDR3 here is CASSLAGTGTSDYGYTF. The CDR3 DNA sequence: TGCGCCAGCAGCTTGGCCGGGACAGGGACGAGCGACTATGGCTACACCTTC.

This clonotype was observed a few times. The chain joins TRBV5-1 to TRBJ1-2; D is unresolved. This CDR3 is 15 amino acids long. V lost 0 bases and J 4 bases, leaving 13 bases between the germline ends. CDR1 and CDR2 from the germline V gene are SGHRS and YFSETQ. This CDR3 is CASSLDPGTSYGYTF. The CDR3 DNA is TGCGCCAGCAGCTTGGATCCAGGAACGAGCTATGGCTACACCTTC. The full variable domain, with the rest looked up from reference TRBV5-1 and TRBJ1-2, is KAGVTQTPRYLIKTRGQQVTLSCSPISGHRSVSWYQQTPGQGLQFLFEYFSETQRNKGNFPGRFSGRQFSNSRSEMNVSTLELGDSALYLCASSLDPGTSYGYTFGSGTRLTVV.

The sample holds many counts of this clonotype. The chain is built from TRBV29-1 and TRBJ1-1, with TRBD1 matching 7 bases. With V trimmed by 6 bases and J by 1 base, 2 bases remained unmatched. CDR1 is SQVTM and CDR2 is ANQGSEA in the germline V gene. CDR3 length equals 12 residues. The CDR3: CSVRQGNTEAFF. The CDR3 DNA follows: TGCAGCGTGAGACAGGGGAACACTGAAGCTTTCTTT. Drawing the rest from reference TRBV29-1 and TRBJ1-1, the complete variable domain is SAVISQKPSRDICQRGTSLTIQCQVDSQVTMMFWYRQQPGQSLTLIATANQGSEATYESGFVIDKFPISRPNLTFSTLTVSNMSPEDSSIYLCSVRQGNTEAFFGQGTRLTVV.

This clonotype appeared many times. This chain uses TRBV6-2 or TRBV6-3 with TRBJ2-5; no clear D gene. Trimming took 0 bases from V and 4 from J, leaving 12 bases between them. The CDR3 extends over 15 amino acids. Germline CDR1 is MNHEY and CDR2 is SVGEGT. The CDR3 spells CASSYSTGVTETQYF. Written as DNA, the CDR3 is TGTGCCAGCAGTTACTCGACGGGCGTTACAGAGACCCAGTACTTC.

A few counts support this clonotype. The rearrangement joins TRBV2 to TRBJ1-4; weak D call: TRBD1 (5 bases). This CDR3 comprises 15 residues. CDR1 is SNHLY and CDR2 is FYNNEI in the germline V gene. V dropped 0 bases and J dropped 3 bases, with 8 bases sitting between them. CDR3 amino acids: CASSEADRANEKLFF. The DNA for the CDR3 is TGTGCCAGCAGTGAAGCAGACAGAGCTAATGAAAAACTGTTTTTT.

The chain links TRBV5-6 to TRBJ1-1, with 10 bases lining up with TRBD1. The CDR3 totals 17 residues. J was trimmed by 1 base and V by 3 bases; bases with no gene match: 9. Looked up from germline, CDR1 is SGHDT and CDR2 is YYEEEE. The CDR3 coding sequence is TGTGCCAGCAGCTGGGCGGGACAGGGGTACGGGAACACTGAAGCTTTCTTT. It specifies CASSWAGQGYGNTEAFF. Using reference TRBV5-6 and TRBJ1-1 for the parts outside the CDR3, the full variable domain is DAGVTQSPTHLIKTRGQQVTLRCSPKSGHDTVSWYQQALGQGPQFIFQYYEEEERQRGNFPDRFSGHQFPNYSSELNVNALLLGDSALYLCASSWAGQGYGNTEAFFGQGTRLTVV.

CDR3: CASSYGRAGGTDTQYF. The CDR3 DNA reads as TGTGCCAGCAGCTATGGACGAGCGGGGGGCACAGATACGCAGTATTTT. The gene calls are TRBV7-3 and TRBJ2-3; 8 bases align to TRBD2. Germline V gene lookup returns CDR1 SGHTA and CDR2 FQGTGA. V gave up 4 bases and J gave up 1 base; unmatched junction bases: 7. This CDR3 contains 16 residues.